The next 26 T cell receptor beta chains were all read from a single sample in a study of blood T cell repertoires in COVID-19. Assay used: immunoSEQ multiplex PCR; TCRdb lists only in-frame clones, some missing. The sample contains about 190,000 clones, 80% to 85% of which appear only once. The sample was peripheral blood. Receptor source: a human donor in a cohort sampled during active COVID-19.

The chain has TRBV29-1 and TRBJ1-1, with 8 bases lining up with TRBD1. The germline gives CDR1 SQVTM, CDR2 ANQGSEA. The CDR3 runs to 14 residues. The V gene end was trimmed by 6 bases and the J gene end by 0 bases; junction bases not matched to a gene: 6. CDR3 loop: CSVNRGRMNTEAFF. DNA of the CDR3: TGCAGCGTAAACAGGGGGAGGATGAACACTGAAGCTTTCTTT.

The J gene is TRBJ1-5, the V gene TRBV2; TRBD1 is a possible D gene (6 bases). V lost 6 bases and J 0 bases, leaving 9 bases between the germline ends. In germline, CDR1 is SNHLY, CDR2 FYNNEI. The length of the CDR3 is 14 residues. The CDR3 bases are TGTGCCAGCAGGGGGACACTTAGCAATCAGCCCCAGCATTTT. Amino acid sequence: CASRGTLSNQPQHF. Full variable domain (outside the CDR3, taken from reference TRBV2 and TRBJ1-5): EPEVTQTPSHQVTQMGQEVILRCVPISNHLYFYWYRQILGQKVEFLVSFYNNEISEKSEIFDDQFSVERPDGSNFTLKIRSTKLEDSAMYFCASRGTLSNQPQHFGDGTRLSIL.

The V call is TRBV20-1, the J call TRBJ1-2; no definite D call. There are 12 residues in the CDR3. Deletions cut 3 bases from V and 7 bases from J, with 12 bases between. CDR1 and CDR2 from the germline V gene are DFQATT and SNEGSKA (reference sequence). The CDR3: CSASDPEPGYTF. In DNA, the CDR3 is TGCAGTGCTAGTGATCCGGAGCCTGGCTACACCTTC.

CDR3 residues: CASSQDLNPGQHYGYTF. Here the CDR3 DNA reads TGTGCCAGCAGCCAAGACTTAAACCCGGGACAACACTATGGCTACACCTTC. This chain uses TRBV14 with TRBJ1-2; perhaps TRBD1 as D (6 bases). Germline CDR1 SGHDN, CDR2 FVKESK. The CDR3 contains 17 residues. V was cut by 0 bases and J by 3 bases, with 17 bases left in between. Looking up the rest from reference TRBV14 and TRBJ1-2 gives the full variable domain: EAGVTQFPSHSVIEKGQTVTLRCDPISGHDNLYWYRRVMGKEIKFLLHFVKESKQDESGMPNNRFLAERTGGTYSTLKVQPAELEDSGVYFCASSQDLNPGQHYGYTFGSGTRLTVV.

The CDR3 region is CASSPASGSREQFF. The CDR3, as DNA: TGTGCCAGCAGCCCGGCTAGCGGGAGCCGTGAGCAGTTCTTC. The chain links TRBV7-2 to TRBJ2-1, with 10 bases fitting TRBD2. CDR1 and CDR2 from the germline V gene are SGHTA and FQGNSA. V was clipped by 5 bases and J by 9 bases; unmatched bases: 7. The CDR3 has 14 amino acids.

V gene TRBV9 combines with J gene TRBJ1-3; no reliable D call. Germline CDR1 and CDR2: SGDLS and YYNGEE. The CDR3 runs 16 residues. Between the trimmed V and J ends, which lost 0 bases and 0 bases, there was a span of 10 bases. The CDR3 coding sequence is TGTGCCAGCAGCGTAGCAGGTCCAGGCTCTGGAAACACCATATATTTT. It yields the protein CASSVAGPGSGNTIYF.

The CDR3 region has the DNA TGTGCCATCAGTGACGGCCGGGGACTGTGGCCCCAGCATTTT. This codes for CAISDGRGLWPQHF. This rearrangement joins TRBV10-3 to TRBJ1-5; a possible D gene is TRBD1 (5 bases). The CDR3 contains 14 residues. Germline CDR1 is ENHRY and CDR2 is SYGVKD. V was clipped by 3 bases and J by 9 bases, with 15 bases between them.

The chain combines TRBV4-2 with TRBJ2-7, with 9 bases that match TRBD1. CDR1 and CDR2 (germline): LGHNA, YNFKEQ. The trim removed 2 bases at V and 2 bases at J, leaving 4 bases unmatched. The CDR3 runs to 15 residues. The CDR3 here is CASSQRDRDTYEQYF. CDR3 coding DNA: TGTGCCAGCAGCCAACGGGACAGGGACACCTACGAGCAGTACTTC.

The chain joins TRBV29-1 to TRBJ1-1; D ambiguous. Germline V gene lookup returns CDR1 SQVTM and CDR2 ANQGSEA. CDR3 length equals 13 residues. V lost 6 bases and J 3 bases, leaving 14 bases between the germline ends. In DNA form, the CDR3 reads TGCAGCGTCGCCATTGGCGGGCACACTGAAGCTTTCTTT. This codes for CSVAIGGHTEAFF.

This chain connects TRBV2 to TRBJ1-1; D perhaps matches TRBD1 (5 bases). The V gene lost 5 bases and the J gene lost 4 bases, with 8 bases spanning the gap. Germline CDR1 SNHLY, CDR2 FYNNEI. CDR3 length: 12 amino acids. The chain's CDR3 is CASSLQVTEAFF. The CDR3 bases are TGTGCCAGCAGTCTACAGGTCACTGAAGCTTTCTTT.

This rearrangement joins TRBV10-2 to TRBJ2-3; TRBD1 is a possible D gene (5 bases). Trimming shortened V by 7 bases and J by 1 base, and 12 bases separated the two germline ends. The CDR3 contains 14 residues. Per germline, CDR1 WSHSY and CDR2 SAAADI. Written as DNA, the CDR3 is TGCGCCAGCACCCAGGGTGTTGGCACAGATACGCAGTATTTT. Its translation is CASTQGVGTDTQYF.

There are many counts of this clone. The V and J genes are TRBV5-1 and TRBJ1-2; TRBD1 agrees at 7 bases. This CDR3 contains 15 residues. V lost 4 bases to trimming and J lost 4 bases; unmatched junction nucleotides: 10. Germline V gene data show CDR1 as SGHRS and CDR2 as YFSETQ. The chain's CDR3 is CASSVEGARSYGYTF. CDR3 DNA sequence: TGCGCCAGCAGCGTGGAGGGGGCCAGGAGCTATGGCTACACCTTC.

The chain uses TRBV19 and TRBJ1-5, with D possibly matching TRBD1 (6 bases). With 7 bases removed from V and 3 bases from J, the gap between germline ends came to 19 bases. This CDR3 is 16 amino acids long. Germline lookup yields CDR1 LNHDA and CDR2 SQIVND (reference sequence). The CDR3 DNA reads as TGTGCCAGTATCGCTATAGGGGGGGAAATCAATCAGCCCCAGCATTTT. Translation: CASIAIGGEINQPQHF.

J is TRBJ1-5 and V is TRBV28; D is unclear. Trimming shortened V by 5 bases and J by 0 bases, and 8 bases separated the two germline ends. The V gene's germline CDR1 is MDHEN and CDR2 SYDVKM. The CDR3 has 14 amino acids. Written as DNA, the CDR3 is TGTGCCAGCAGTAGTGAGCTTAGCAATCAGCCCCAGCATTTT. Its translation: CASSSELSNQPQHF. The variable domain in full, with the rest retrieved from reference TRBV28 and TRBJ1-5, is DVKVTQSSRYLVKRTGEKVFLECVQDMDHENMFWYRQDPGLGLRLIYFSYDVKMKEKGDIPEGYSVSREKKERFSLILESASTNQTSMYLCASSSELSNQPQHFGDGTRLSIL.

The sample holds one count of this clone. The J gene is TRBJ2-6, the V gene TRBV11-2; possible D gene TRBD1, 5 bases. This CDR3 is 15 amino acids long. The germline V and J ends were trimmed by 5 bases and 0 bases, with 8 bases remaining between them. Germline V lookup: CDR1 SGHAT, CDR2 FQNNGV. CDR3 residues: CASSMDISGANVLTF. The CDR3 DNA follows: TGTGCCAGCAGCATGGACATCTCTGGGGCCAACGTCCTGACTTTC.

The V gene is TRBV4-1, the J gene TRBJ2-7; 9 nucleotides line up with TRBD1. The CDR3 totals 17 residues. The germline gives CDR1 MGHRA, CDR2 YSYEKL. V gave up 0 bases and J gave up 4 bases; unmatched junction bases: 10. The CDR3 loop is CASSQDLFGDRVYEQYF. The CDR3 DNA reads as TGCGCCAGCAGCCAAGATCTTTTCGGGGACAGGGTTTACGAGCAGTACTTC.

This clone has only one observation. The J gene is TRBJ1-2, the V gene TRBV19; no firm D call. Germline-derived CDR1 and CDR2 are LNHDA and SQIVND (reference sequence). V gave up 3 bases and J gave up 8 bases, with 13 bases separating them. The CDR3 loop spans 13 amino acids. The CDR3 DNA follows: TGTGCCAGTAGTATTGACCGCGGGCGCGGCTACACCTTC. It translates to CASSIDRGRGYTF.

This rearrangement joins TRBV9 to TRBJ2-5; no reliable D call. Trimming removed 0 bases at V and 2 bases at J, with 14 bases between. CDR1 SGDLS and CDR2 YYNGEE come from the germline V gene. CDR3 size: 16 residues. DNA for the CDR3: TGTGCCAGCAGCGTAGGCGTGAACTTTCCTCAAGAGACCCAGTACTTC. This gives the protein CASSVGVNFPQETQYF.

This chain connects TRBV25-1 to TRBJ1-2; D gene uncertain. The CDR3 contains 12 residues. V shed 6 bases and J shed 7 bases, with 12 bases lying between them. The germline V gene encodes CDR1 MGHDK and CDR2 SYGVNS. CDR3 DNA sequence: TGTGCCAGCAGCTCCTCCGTCAGTGGCTACACCTTC. As protein: CASSSSVSGYTF.

This chain joins TRBV11-2 and TRBJ1-2; no clear D gene. The V and J ends lost 4 bases and 5 bases respectively, with 8 bases between them. The germline gives CDR1 SGHAT, CDR2 FQNNGV. This CDR3 is 12 amino acids long. CDR3 loop: CASSSRVYGYTF. CDR3 nucleotides: TGTGCCAGCAGCTCGAGGGTGTATGGCTACACCTTC.

The chain employs TRBV11-2 and TRBJ2-2; 9 positions agree with TRBD1. In germline, CDR1 is SGHAT, CDR2 FQNNGV. V gave up 5 bases and J gave up 6 bases; unmatched junction bases: 4. CDR3 length: 14 residues. CDR3 region: CASSVDRGAGELFF. The CDR3 nucleotides are TGTGCCAGCAGCGTCGACAGGGGGGCCGGGGAGCTGTTTTTT.

The gene calls are TRBV30 and TRBJ2-2; D is possibly TRBD2 (6 bases). The CDR3 extends over 15 amino acids. Germline V gene sequence: CDR1 GTSNPN, CDR2 SVGIG (reference sequence). Trimming took 8 bases from V and 0 from J, leaving 16 bases between them. CDR3 residues: CARGWGDSNTGELFF. CDR3 bases: TGTGCCCGGGGGTGGGGGGACTCGAACACCGGGGAGCTGTTTTTT.

This clone was found a few times. The CDR3: CATSRDPLDLLQRSYEQYV. Written as DNA, the CDR3 is TGTGCCACCAGCAGAGATCCCCTCGATTTACTCCAGAGGTCGTACGAGCAGTACGTC. The chain uses TRBV15 and TRBJ2-7; D unresolved. Trimming took off 0 bases at V and 4 bases at J, with 25 bases between the two ends. The CDR3 contains 19 residues. Looked up from germline, CDR1 is LNHNV and CDR2 is YYDKDF (reference sequence).

This chain uses TRBV9 with TRBJ2-1, with 7 bases identical to TRBD1. In germline, CDR1 is SGDLS, CDR2 YYNGEE. Trimming removed 2 bases from V and 1 base from J; junction bases left unmatched: 3. This CDR3 is 15 amino acids long. The CDR3 coding sequence is TGTGCCAGCAGCGTCCGGGACAGTTCCTACAATGAGCAGTTCTTC. Translation: CASSVRDSSYNEQFF.

V gene TRBV30 combines with J gene TRBJ2-3; no firm D call. Germline V gene data show CDR1 as GTSNPN and CDR2 as SVGIG (reference sequence). The CDR3 runs to 15 residues. V shed 1 base and J shed 2 bases, with 13 bases lying between them. DNA for the CDR3: TGTGCCTGGAGTGCTGATACAGACCTCACAGATACGCAGTATTTT. Amino acids: CAWSADTDLTDTQYF.

This clone was seen only once. Other DNA sequences within the sample encode an identical CDR3. The rearrangement uses TRBV25-1 and TRBJ1-2; a weak D match, TRBD1 (5 bases). The CDR3 contains 12 residues. V lost 6 bases, J lost 5 bases, and 10 bases lay in between. Germline loops: CDR1 MGHDK, CDR2 SYGVNS. The CDR3: CASRGGTYGYTF. The DNA for the CDR3 is TGTGCCAGCAGGGGGGGGACTTATGGCTACACCTTC.